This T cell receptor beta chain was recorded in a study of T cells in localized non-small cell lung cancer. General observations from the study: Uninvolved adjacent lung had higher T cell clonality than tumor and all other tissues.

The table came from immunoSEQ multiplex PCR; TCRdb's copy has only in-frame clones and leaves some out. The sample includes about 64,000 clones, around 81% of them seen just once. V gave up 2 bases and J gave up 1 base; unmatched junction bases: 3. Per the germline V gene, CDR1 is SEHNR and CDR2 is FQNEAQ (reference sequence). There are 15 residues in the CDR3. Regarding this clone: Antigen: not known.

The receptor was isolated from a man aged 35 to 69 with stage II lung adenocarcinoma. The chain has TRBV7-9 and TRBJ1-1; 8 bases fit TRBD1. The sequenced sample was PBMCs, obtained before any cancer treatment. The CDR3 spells CASSLQGAANTEAFF. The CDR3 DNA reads TGTGCCAGCAGCTTACAGGGGGCGGCGAACACTGAAGCTTTCTTT.